A single count supports the clone carrying this TCR beta chain. The entry originates in a study of blood T cell repertoires in COVID-19. Sequenced by immunoSEQ multiplex PCR; TCRdb stores in-frame clones only, minus some. The profile covers 100,000 to 120,000 clones, with more than 70% appearing a single time and 3% to 3.5% taken by the ten largest. This CDR3 region has 16 residues. The V end was cut by 4 bases, the J end by 4 bases, with 17 bases between. The V gene's germline CDR1 is SGHRS and CDR2 YFSETQ. This clonotype originated in a woman in her 50s with acute or convalescent COVID-19. The gene calls are TRBV5-1 and TRBJ2-2, with D perhaps TRBD1 (5 bases). The sequenced sample consisted of peripheral blood. The CDR3 loop is CASSVSGASTTGELFF. DNA of the CDR3: TGCGCCAGCAGCGTTTCTGGGGCAAGTACCACCGGGGAGCTGTTTTTT. The full variable domain, completed using reference TRBV5-1 and TRBJ2-2, is KAGVTQTPRYLIKTRGQQVTLSCSPISGHRSVSWYQQTPGQGLQFLFEYFSETQRNKGNFPGRFSGRQFSNSRSEMNVSTLELGDSALYLCASSVSGASTTGELFFGEGSRLTVL.